The 18 T cell receptor beta chains below all came from one sample that was sequenced in a study of T cell clonality in common variable immunodeficiency. Broader study findings: In common variable immunodeficiency, TCR beta chains reportedly carried fewer deletions and N-nucleotide insertions.

No cognate antigen is known for these TCRs. Measured with immunoSEQ multiplex PCR; TCRdb has only the in-frame clones, and not every one. The sample was found to contain about 42,000 clones, and every one recurs. The sample was peripheral blood mononuclear cells. These receptors were collected from a human donor with common variable immunodeficiency.

As to this clone: The read finishes 3 residues shy of the CDR3 end, and the germline J gene is used to complete it. The chain joins TRBV20-1 to TRBJ1-6; D is perhaps TRBD1 (6 bases). The length of the CDR3 is 16 residues. Looked up from germline, CDR1 is DFQATT and CDR2 is SNEGSKA (reference sequence). V shed 2 bases and J shed 2 bases, with 13 bases lying between them. The sequenced part of the CDR3 DNA is TGCAGTGCTAGACCCGCAGGGGCCCCCTATAATTCACCC. It is translated as CSARPAGAPYNSP. The full CDR3 sequence reads CSARPAGAPYNSPLHF.

Remarks on this clone: The CDR3 end is not reached by the read, which stops 3 residues before it; the germline J gene fills it in. The chain recombines TRBV30 with TRBJ1-2, with 12 bases lining up with TRBD1. This CDR3 spans 13 amino acids. CDR1 and CDR2 from the germline V gene are GTSNPN and SVGIG (reference sequence). CDR3 DNA, as far as it was read: TGTGCCGGACGGGGACAGGGGGCAGGGGGC. It translates to CAGRGQGAGG. The CDR3, in full, reads CAGRGQGAGGYTF.

By its share, this clone is medium-sized. Sequencing ends 3 residues short of the CDR3 end; the germline J gene provides the rest. The chain employs TRBV11-3 and TRBJ2-3; D remains unclear. With 8 bases removed from V and 4 bases from J, the gap between germline ends came to 13 bases. This CDR3 is 13 amino acids long. CDR1 SGHNT and CDR2 YENEEA come from the germline V gene. Incomplete CDR3 DNA: TGTGCCAGCCAGGTCCCGATATCAGATACG. It yields the protein CASQVPISDT. The whole CDR3 is CASQVPISDTQYF.

This clone turned up a few times. CDR3 protein: CASSPVGTGVSNSPLHF. The covered CDR3 bases are TGTGCCAGCAGCCCAGTGGGGACAGGGGTTTCCAATTCACCC. This chain connects TRBV7-6 to TRBJ1-6; 10 nucleotides match TRBD1. The read comes to an end 3 residues before the CDR3 does, leaving the germline J gene to fill in the end. With 5 bases clipped from V and 7 bases from J, the junction kept 11 bases outside the gene matches. Germline loops: CDR1 SGHVS, CDR2 FNYEAQ. The CDR3 contains 17 residues.

This clone was observed at least ten times. The read ends 3 residues early relative to the CDR3; the germline J gene fills the gap. The chain couples TRBV30 to TRBJ2-1; 7 nucleotides agree with TRBD2. V lost 5 bases, J lost 8 bases, and 9 bases stayed unmatched. Looked up from germline, CDR1 is GTSNPN and CDR2 is SVGIG (reference sequence). This CDR3 region has 13 residues. This CDR3 is CAWQAVRGDEQFF. The sequenced CDR3 bases are TGTGCCTGGCAAGCGGTCCGGGGGGATGAG.

This clone was recorded at least ten times. The CDR3 end lies 3 residues beyond the end of the read and is filled in from the germline J gene. V gene TRBV20-1 combines with J gene TRBJ1-1; the D gene is possibly TRBD1 (5 bases). This CDR3 has 18 amino acids. V dropped 6 bases and J dropped 5 bases, with 31 bases sitting between them. In germline, CDR1 is DFQATT, CDR2 SNEGSKA (reference sequence). The CDR3 spells CSAGRPSDSLVVRTEAFF. The sequenced part of the CDR3 DNA is TGCAGTGCGGGGAGGCCCTCCGACAGTCTGGTAGTTAGAACTGAA.

Comments on this clone: The read ends 3 residues shy of where the CDR3 ends; the end is completed using the germline J gene. The chain joins TRBV7-9 to TRBJ2-5, with a possible D match to TRBD2 (5 bases). The V gene's germline CDR1 is SEHNR and CDR2 FQNEAQ (reference sequence). The CDR3 length is 15 residues. V lost 5 bases, J lost 5 bases, and 18 bases lay in between. Here the CDR3 reads CASSLGYAGRETQYF. The sequenced part of the CDR3 DNA is TGTGCCAGCAGCCTGGGGTACGCGGGCAGGGAGACC.

This clone was observed a handful of times. The missing CDR3 end, 3 residues past where the read stops, is filled in from the germline J gene. The chain uses TRBV11-3 and TRBJ2-2; D perhaps matches TRBD1 (5 bases). The germline V gene encodes CDR1 SGHNT and CDR2 YENEEA. V lost 3 bases, J lost 5 bases, and 13 bases lay in between. The CDR3 is made up of 15 amino acids. CDR3 region: CASSLEGARTGELFF. CDR3 bases read: TGTGCCAGCAGCTTGGAAGGGGCGCGTACCGGGGAG.

This clone was seen more than once but under ten times. The read falls 3 residues short of the CDR3 end, and the missing part is taken from the germline J gene. The chain combines TRBV19 with TRBJ2-3, with 9 bases fitting TRBD2. The CDR3 runs to 15 residues. The germline gives CDR1 LNHDA, CDR2 SQIVND (reference sequence). Trimming at V came to 5 bases and at J to 4 bases, leaving 7 bases not matched to a gene. This CDR3 is CASSAQAGGPDTQYF. The sequenced part of the CDR3 DNA is TGTGCCAGTAGTGCCCAGGCGGGGGGGCCAGATACG.

On this clone: The read ends 3 residues shy of where the CDR3 ends; the end is completed using the germline J gene. The rearrangement uses TRBV20-1 and TRBJ2-7; TRBD2 aligns across 11 bases. The CDR3 length is 15 residues. The V and J ends lost 2 bases and 2 bases, in that order; junction bases with no gene match: 5. Germline V gives CDR1 DFQATT, CDR2 SNEGSKA (reference sequence). This chain's CDR3 is CSARKGLAGPYEQYF. The CDR3 DNA, read in part, is TGCAGTGCTAGAAAAGGACTAGCGGGCCCCTACGAG.

This clone has more than one count but fewer than ten. The CDR3 end is not reached by the read, which stops 3 residues before it; the germline J gene fills it in. This sequence joins TRBV29-1 and TRBJ2-5; TRBD2 aligns across 14 bases. V shed 3 bases and J 4 bases; nucleotides not matched to a gene: 7. Per germline, CDR1 SQVTM and CDR2 ANQGSEA. This CDR3 is 16 amino acids long. The CDR3 is CSVEGGLAGVRETQYF. The sequenced CDR3 bases are TGCAGCGTTGAGGGGGGACTAGCGGGAGTACGAGAGACC.

This clone was seen a handful of times. The CDR3 goes on 3 residues after the read ends, and that part is filled in from the germline J gene. The chain uses TRBV19 and TRBJ2-2; TRBD2 matches 8 bases. The CDR3 sequence is 14 residues long. V shed 6 bases and J 10 bases; nucleotides not matched to a gene: 10. Germline assignment: CDR1 LNHDA and CDR2 SQIVND (reference sequence). The CDR3 spells CASRTTGGPLELFF. The CDR3 DNA, read in part, is TGTGCCAGTAGGACTACGGGAGGGCCCTTGGAG.

This clone occurred a few times. Read data end 3 residues before the CDR3 end; the end is taken from the germline J gene. The J gene is TRBJ2-4, the V gene TRBV7-8; the match to TRBD1 covers 8 bases. V was pared by 5 bases and J by 6 bases, with 6 bases of the junction left unmatched. Germline V gene data show CDR1 as SGHVS and CDR2 as FQNEAQ. The CDR3 is 14 residues long. Here the CDR3 reads CASSARTGINIQYF. CDR3 DNA, as far as it was read: TGTGCCAGCAGCGCGCGGACAGGGATAAACATT. The full variable domain, its missing parts supplied by reference TRBV7-8 and TRBJ2-4, is GAGVSQSPRYKVAKRGQDVALRCDPISGHVSLFWYQQALGQGPEFLTYFQNEAQLDKSGLPSDRFFAERPEGSVSTLKIQRTQQEDSAVYLCASSARTGINIQYFGAGTRLSVL.

Comment on this clone: With the read ending 3 residues before the CDR3 end, the germline J gene is used to fill in that end. The chain uses TRBV18 and TRBJ2-1; 9 positions match TRBD1. Germline-derived CDR1 and CDR2 are KGHSH and LQKENI. This CDR3 is 15 amino acids long. The V gene end was trimmed by 5 bases and the J gene end by 9 bases; junction bases not matched to a gene: 11. CDR3 sequence reads: CASSSTTGQGSEQFF. The sequenced part of the CDR3 DNA is TGTGCCAGCTCATCGACAACGGGACAGGGTAGTGAG.

This clone turned up a few times. The read halts 3 residues ahead of the CDR3 end, with the missing end drawn from the germline J gene. The rearrangement links TRBV7-9 to TRBJ2-3; no firm D call. The CDR3 extends over 14 amino acids. V was trimmed by 4 bases and J by 1 base, leaving 9 bases between them. Germline CDR1 SEHNR, CDR2 FQNEAQ (reference sequence). CDR3 DNA, as far as it was read: TGTGCCAGCAGCTATGACACGCGCACAGATACG. Translating gives CASSYDTRTDT. The whole CDR3 protein is CASSYDTRTDTQYF.

In its sample, this clone was seen many times. The read finishes 3 residues shy of the CDR3 end, and the germline J gene is used to complete it. The V gene is TRBV6-2 or TRBV6-3, the J gene TRBJ2-1; 8 nucleotides agree with TRBD2. CDR1 and CDR2 (germline): MNHEY, SVGEGT. V lost 4 bases and J lost 6; bases outside the gene matches: 5. This CDR3 comprises 14 residues. The CDR3 sequence is CASSSRGGRNEQFF. Partial CDR3 DNA: TGTGCCAGCAGTTCACGGGGGGGGCGCAATGAG.

This clone came up a few times. The read terminates 3 residues ahead of where the CDR3 ends, so the germline J gene completes it. The chain uses TRBV6-2 or TRBV6-3 and TRBJ1-2; 7 bases align to TRBD1. CDR3 length equals 14 residues. Unmatched junction bases numbered 8, after V lost 6 bases and J lost 4 bases. Germline V gives CDR1 MNHEY, CDR2 SVGEGT. The CDR3 bases that were read are TGTGCCAGCAGCCCAGGAGACAGGGCCTATGGC. Translation: CASSPGDRAYG. The full CDR3 reads CASSPGDRAYGYTF.

This clone was recorded at least ten times. The sequence runs out 3 residues before the end of the CDR3; the remainder is reconstructed from the germline J gene. The chain couples TRBV19 to TRBJ2-5, with D unresolved. This CDR3 comprises 13 residues. The V end was cut by 3 bases, the J end by 5 bases, with 10 bases between. CDR1 and CDR2 (germline): LNHDA, SQIVND (reference sequence). CDR3 bases read: TGTGCCAGTAGTATTGTGGCAACGGAGACC. It is translated as CASSIVATET. The CDR3 as a whole reads CASSIVATETQYF.